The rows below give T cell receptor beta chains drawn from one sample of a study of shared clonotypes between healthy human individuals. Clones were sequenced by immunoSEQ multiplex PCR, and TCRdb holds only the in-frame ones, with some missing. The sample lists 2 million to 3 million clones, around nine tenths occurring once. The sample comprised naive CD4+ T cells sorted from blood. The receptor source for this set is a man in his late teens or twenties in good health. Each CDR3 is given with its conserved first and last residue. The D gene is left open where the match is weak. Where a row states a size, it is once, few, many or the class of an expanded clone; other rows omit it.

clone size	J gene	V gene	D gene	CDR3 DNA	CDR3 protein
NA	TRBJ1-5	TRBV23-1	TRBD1	TGCGCCAGCAGTCAACACGACCAGGAATCGACAGGGTGGATCAATCAGCCCCAGCATTTT	CASSQHDQESTGWINQPQHF
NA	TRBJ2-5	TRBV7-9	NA	TGTGCCAGCAGCTTAGAGGAGGGGAAAGAGACCCAGTACTTC	CASSLEEGKETQYF
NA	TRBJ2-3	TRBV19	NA	TGTGCCAGTAGTCAAACTTCAGATACGCAGTATTTT	CASSQTSDTQYF
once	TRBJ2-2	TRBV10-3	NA	TGTGCCTCCCGTATCCCCGGAAGCACCGGGGAGCTGTTTTTT	CASRIPGSTGELFF
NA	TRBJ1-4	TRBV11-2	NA	TGTGCCAGCAGCTTAGGATCGGCGTCACGGGGTGAAAAACTGTTTTTT	CASSLGSASRGEKLFF
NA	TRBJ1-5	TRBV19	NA	TGTGCCAGTAGTATAGTTGAGGGCGGATCTAGCAATCAGCCCCAGCATTTT	CASSIVEGGSSNQPQHF
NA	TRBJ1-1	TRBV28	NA	TGTGCCAGTTACTCGGGGGCATACACTGAAGCTTTCTTT	CASYSGAYTEAFF
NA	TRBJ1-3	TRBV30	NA	TGTGCCTCGATGCCAGCCTCTGGAAACACCATATATTTT	CASMPASGNTIYF
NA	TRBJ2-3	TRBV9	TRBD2	TGTGCCAGCAGCCTACTAGCGGGAGGGTCAGATACGCAGTATTTT	CASSLLAGGSDTQYF
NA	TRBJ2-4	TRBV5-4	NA	TGTGCCAGCAGCTTGAGGGGCAGGGCTGACAACATTCAGTACTTC	CASSLRGRADNIQYF
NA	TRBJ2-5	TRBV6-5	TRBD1	TGTGCCAGCAGAGACTACAGGGGGCCCGAGACCCAGTACTTC	CASRDYRGPETQYF
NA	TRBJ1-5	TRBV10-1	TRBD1	TGCGCCAGCGAAAGACAGGGGGCGAAAAATCAGCCCCAGCATTTT	CASERQGAKNQPQHF
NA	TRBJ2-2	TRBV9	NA	TGTGCCAGCAGGAGAGGGGACCCCGGGGAGCTGTTTTTT	CASRRGDPGELFF
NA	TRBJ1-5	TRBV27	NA	TGTGCCAGCAGTTTAGAGGGTTTGCGCAGGGCGCTGGATCAGCCCCAGCATTTT	CASSLEGLRRALDQPQHF
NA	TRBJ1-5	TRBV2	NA	TGTGCCAGCAAGGGGGGCGCGGTTAGCAATCAGCCCCAGCATTTT	CASKGGAVSNQPQHF
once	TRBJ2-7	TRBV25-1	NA	TGTGCCAGCAGTGTGACGCCATCCTACGAGCAGTACTTC	CASSVTPSYEQYF